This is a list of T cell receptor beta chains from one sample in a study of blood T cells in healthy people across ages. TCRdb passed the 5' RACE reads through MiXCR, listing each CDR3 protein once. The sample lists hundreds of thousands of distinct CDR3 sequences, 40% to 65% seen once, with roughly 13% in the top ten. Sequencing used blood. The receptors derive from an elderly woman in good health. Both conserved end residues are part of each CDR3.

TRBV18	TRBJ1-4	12	CASSPEREKLFF
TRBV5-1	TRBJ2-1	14	CASSLQTEYNEQFF
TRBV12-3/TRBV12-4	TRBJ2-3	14	CASIGLAVTDTQYF
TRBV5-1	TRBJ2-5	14	CASSFTGDQETQYF
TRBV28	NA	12	CASSLKGIEQYF
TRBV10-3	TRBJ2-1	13	CAISTGRVSEQFF
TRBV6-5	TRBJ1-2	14	CASSSSLTNYGYTF
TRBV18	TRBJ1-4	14	CASSADQGKEKLFF
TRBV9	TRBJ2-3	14	CASSVDVFTDTQYF
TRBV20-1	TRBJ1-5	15	CSARQGGNSNQPQHF
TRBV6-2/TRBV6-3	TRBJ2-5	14	CASSYLTPQETQYF
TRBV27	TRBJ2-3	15	CASSWGDRVQDTQYF
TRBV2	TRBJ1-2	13	CASSATGFYGYTF
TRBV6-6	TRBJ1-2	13	CASSYERRYGYTF
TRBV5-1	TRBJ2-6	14	CASSRNTGANVLPF
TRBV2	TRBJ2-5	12	CASDRVGETQYF
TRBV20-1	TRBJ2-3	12	CSARVDPGTQYF
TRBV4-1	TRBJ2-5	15	CASSRASGNQGTQCF
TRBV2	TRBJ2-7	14	CASSGGQGAGEQYF
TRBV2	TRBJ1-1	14	CATRGEGQGTEAFF
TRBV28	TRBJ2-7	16	CASSRGGLAGSYEQYF